This T cell receptor (beta chain) was recovered during a study of T cell repertoires in ileal Crohn's disease. The data were produced by immunoSEQ multiplex PCR, yet TCRdb's version contains in-frame clones alone and is incomplete. The data show more than 15,000 clones, with approximately 60% seen just once and less than 7.5% held by the top ten. The CDR3 consists of 15 residues. From germline, CDR1 is GTSNPN and CDR2 SVGIG (reference sequence). The ends lost 3 bases at V and 2 bases at J; junction bases unmatched: 4. The origin of this receptor is an adult with Crohn's disease. Sequenced sample: ileal tissue. The chain joins TRBV30 to TRBJ2-1; the match to TRBD1 covers 10 bases. This CDR3 is CAWSTGTGAYNEQFF. The CDR3 nucleotides read TGTGCCTGGAGCACCGGGACAGGGGCCTACAATGAGCAGTTCTTC.